This T cell receptor (beta chain) was obtained from a study of identical twins' blood T cells. Six healthy women, forming three identical twin pairs, donated samples. V gave up 6 bases and J gave up 7 bases; unmatched junction bases: 7. The CDR3 is 14 residues long. The V gene's germline CDR1 is DFQATT and CDR2 SNEGSKA (reference sequence). TCRdb processed the 5' RACE reads anew with MiXCR; each CDR3 protein has one entry. The sample includes hundreds of thousands of distinct CDR3 sequences, over 25% of them seen just once. This rearrangement joins TRBV20-1 to TRBJ2-1, with 12 bases that match TRBD2. The receptor was derived from a woman aged 18 to 55 in good health. The specimen sequenced was PBMCs. The CDR3 here is CSAGLTSGGNEQFF. CDR3 sequence (DNA): TGCAGTGCCGGACTGACTAGCGGGGGTAATGAGCAGTTCTTC.